The clone carrying this TCR beta chain was picked up a small number of times. What it binds is unknown. Germline CDR1 LNHDA, CDR2 SQIVND (reference sequence). The CDR3 has 14 residues. V was cut by 4 bases and J by 8 bases, with 14 bases left in between. Investigators isolated RNA and reverse transcribed it into cDNA to act as the sequencing template. The table came from immunoSEQ multiplex PCR; TCRdb's copy has only in-frame clones and leaves some out. The table includes 200,000 to 250,000 clones, 64% detected once. Treatment defined: oral pan-JAK inhibitor, 5-10 mg twice daily. The data were obtained in a study of CD8+ T cells in alopecia areata. Study overall: Scoring of treated patients' severity used the percentage of affected scalp area. Notes on the study in general: Possibly as an HLA-related effect, TCR sharing across patients appeared less clear than in mice. It was observed that many expanded lesional clones persisted in scalp and blood during tofacitinib.

The starting material was CD4+ T cells sorted from blood, obtained at week 4, from a patient treated with tofacitinib. This sequence joins TRBV19 and TRBJ2-2; D not resolved. The sequence came from a human donor with alopecia areata. CDR3 bases: TGTGCCAGTAGTACCCCACACGTAGCTGGGGAGCTGTTTTTT. Amino acid sequence: CASSTPHVAGELFF.